This T cell receptor (beta chain) was captured in a study of human T cells and chemical hapten exposure. Study summary: Sensitization was performed using 2% DPC on an approximately 2 cm by approximately 2 cm upper inner arm skin site. Upper-back patches of 0.01% DPC were read at 6 days.

The study's findings and limits: Among expanded TCRs, significantly more large CDR3 similarity clusters formed than among controls.

Time point: patch test 1, 2 weeks after DPC sensitization. Described treatment: therapeutic diphenylcyclopropenone sensitization with weekly scalp DPC. This clonotype came up once. Its matching antigen is unknown. A much larger clone differs from this one at a single base, so this may be a read error. Germline values: CDR1 ENHRY, CDR2 SYGVKD. This CDR3 comprises 16 residues. With 6 bases removed from V and 1 base from J, the gap between germline ends came to 15 bases. TCRdb reanalysed the RACE reads using MiXCR and keeps one entry per CDR3 protein. Altogether around 300,000 distinct CDR3 sequences are present, under 9% being singletons, with the ten largest covering less than 10%.

This chain connects TRBV10-3 to TRBJ2-2, with D maybe TRBD2 (5 bases). The TCR originated in a woman aged 18-29 years with alopecia areata. Some clones in this sample may be carry-over from other donors' samples. The sample consisted of whole blood, taken in connection with sensitization to the hapten diphenylcyclopropenone (DPC). Written as DNA, the CDR3 is TGTGCCATCAGAGACCCCGGAGGCAGGAACACCGGGGAGCTGTTTTTT. Translation: CAIRDPGGRNTGELFF.